This T cell receptor beta chain is drawn from a study of OX40 agonist ivuxolimab in advanced cancers. Background on the study: At 0.01 to 10 mg/kg, ivuxolimab was administered intravenously to patients every 2 weeks. Study results and caveats: Dose levels from 0.1 to 3.0 mg/kg saw CD4+ and CD8+ blood T cells expand clonally by week 6. Low normalized T-cell clonal expansion was also seen in some nonresponders.

Per the germline V gene, CDR1 is LNHNV and CDR2 is YYDKDF (reference sequence). Between the trimmed V and J ends, which lost 6 bases and 0 bases, there was a span of 9 bases. This CDR3 is built from 14 residues. This table comes from immunoSEQ multiplex PCR, and its TCRdb copy is limited to in-frame clones, with some not included. The sample comprises approximately 80,000 clones, roughly 89% of which are singletons, and 0.15% to 0.2% rests with the top ten. Note on this clone: Antigen specificity is unknown.

The chain joins TRBV15 to TRBJ2-1; a possible D gene is TRBD2 (6 bases). This TCR came from an adult with an advanced solid tumor such as melanoma, head and neck, liver or kidney cancer. The sequencing here drew on CD4+ or CD8+ T cells sorted from blood, taken in a trial of the OX40 agonist ivuxolimab. The CDR3 nucleotides are TGTGCCACCAGGATGGGGGGCTCCTACAATGAGCAGTTCTTC. Its protein is CATRMGGSYNEQFF.